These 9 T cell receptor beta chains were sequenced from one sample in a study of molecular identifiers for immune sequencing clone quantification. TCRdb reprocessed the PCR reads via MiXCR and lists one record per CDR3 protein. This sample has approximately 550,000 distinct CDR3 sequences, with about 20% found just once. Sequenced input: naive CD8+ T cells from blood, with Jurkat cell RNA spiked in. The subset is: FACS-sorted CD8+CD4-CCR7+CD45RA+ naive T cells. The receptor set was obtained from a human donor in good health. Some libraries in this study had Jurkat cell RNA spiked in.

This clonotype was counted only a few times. The CDR3 here is CASSYGQGMHEQYF. DNA for the CDR3: TGTGCCAGCAGTTATGGACAGGGAATGCACGAGCAGTACTTC. The chain recombines TRBV6-5 with TRBJ2-7, with TRBD1 matching 8 bases. CDR3 length: 14 residues. CDR1 and CDR2 from the germline V gene are MNHEY and SVGAGI. V shed 3 bases, J shed 5 bases, and the junction held 6 bases outside the gene matches.

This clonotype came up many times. The CDR3 is CASRFRGVVDEQYF. In DNA form, the CDR3 reads TGTGCCAGCAGGTTCAGGGGAGTAGTAGACGAGCAGTACTTC. V and J are TRBV28 and TRBJ2-7; D may be TRBD1 (6 bases). Germline CDR1 MDHEN, CDR2 SYDVKM. CDR3 size: 14 residues. The V end lost 6 bases, the J end lost 5 bases, and 17 bases lay between the germline ends.

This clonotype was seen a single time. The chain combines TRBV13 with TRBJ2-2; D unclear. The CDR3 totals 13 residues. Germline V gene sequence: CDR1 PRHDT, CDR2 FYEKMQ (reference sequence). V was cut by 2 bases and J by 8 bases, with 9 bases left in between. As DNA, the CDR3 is TGTGCCAGCAGCTTACAAATTGAGGGGGAGCTGTTTTTT. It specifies CASSLQIEGELFF.

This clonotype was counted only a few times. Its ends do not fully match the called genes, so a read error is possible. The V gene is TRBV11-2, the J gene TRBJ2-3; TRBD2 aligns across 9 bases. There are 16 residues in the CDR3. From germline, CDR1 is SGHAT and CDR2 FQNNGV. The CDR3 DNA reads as TGTGCCAGCAGCCTAGAGGGACTAGCTGGGACAGATACGCAGTATTTT. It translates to CASSLEGLAGTDTQYF.

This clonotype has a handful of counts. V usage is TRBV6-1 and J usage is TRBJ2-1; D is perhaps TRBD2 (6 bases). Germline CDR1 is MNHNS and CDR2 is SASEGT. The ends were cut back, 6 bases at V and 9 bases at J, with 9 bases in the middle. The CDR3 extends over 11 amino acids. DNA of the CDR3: TGTGCCAGCAGCCACGGGGGTGAGCAGTTCTTC. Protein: CASSHGGEQFF.

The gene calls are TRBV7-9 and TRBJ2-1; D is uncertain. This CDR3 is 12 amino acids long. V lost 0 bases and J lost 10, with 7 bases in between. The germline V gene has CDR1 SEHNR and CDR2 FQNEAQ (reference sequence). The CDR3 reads CASSLATLEQFF. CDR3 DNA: TGTGCCAGCAGCTTAGCGACCCTAGAGCAGTTCTTC.

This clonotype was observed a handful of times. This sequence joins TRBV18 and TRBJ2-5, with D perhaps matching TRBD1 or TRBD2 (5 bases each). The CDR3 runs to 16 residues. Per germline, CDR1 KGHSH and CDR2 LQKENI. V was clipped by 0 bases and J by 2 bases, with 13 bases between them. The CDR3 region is CASSPPPGTAQETQYF. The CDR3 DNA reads TGTGCCAGCTCACCACCACCAGGGACGGCACAAGAGACCCAGTACTTC.

The CDR3 sequence: CASSSWQANEKLFF. The CDR3 DNA is TGTGCCAGCAGCTCCTGGCAGGCTAATGAAAAACTGTTTTTT. The chain carries TRBV7-9 and TRBJ1-4; no firm D call. The CDR3 is made up of 14 amino acids. Germline CDR1 and CDR2: SEHNR and FQNEAQ (reference sequence). V lost 4 bases and J lost 3, with 9 bases in between.

The CDR3 DNA is TGTGCCAGCAGCTTAACAAATGACAGGAACACTGAAGCTTTCTTT. Protein product: CASSLTNDRNTEAFF. The chain uses TRBV13 and TRBJ1-1, with D tentatively TRBD1 (5 bases). Germline assignment: CDR1 PRHDT and CDR2 FYEKMQ (reference sequence). The CDR3 loop spans 15 amino acids. Trimming cost V 2 bases and J 1 base, with 11 bases left between them.